This T cell receptor (beta chain) was captured in a study of T cells in women clearing cervical HPV infection. Sequencing used immunoSEQ multiplex PCR; TCRdb keeps in-frame clones, though not all of them. This sample's table reports some 43,000 clones. Sequencing was performed on blood buffy coat. The sequence came from a woman aged 18-70 years with a cervical HPV16 infection that either progressed to CIN3+ or cleared (not recorded which).

CDR3 DNA, as far as it was read: TGTGCCAGCAGCTTAGCGTCTAGCGGAAACTACGAG. Translation gives CASSLASSGNYE. The CDR3 in its entirety is CASSLASSGNYEQYF. V and J are TRBV7-2 and TRBJ2-7; 7 bases fit TRBD2. The CDR3 end falls 3 residues outside the read, so it is completed with the germline J gene. CDR1 is SGHTA and CDR2 is FQGNSA in the germline V gene. After removal of 0 bases from V and 3 bases from J, the junction contained 5 bases not matched to a gene. The CDR3 spans 15 residues.